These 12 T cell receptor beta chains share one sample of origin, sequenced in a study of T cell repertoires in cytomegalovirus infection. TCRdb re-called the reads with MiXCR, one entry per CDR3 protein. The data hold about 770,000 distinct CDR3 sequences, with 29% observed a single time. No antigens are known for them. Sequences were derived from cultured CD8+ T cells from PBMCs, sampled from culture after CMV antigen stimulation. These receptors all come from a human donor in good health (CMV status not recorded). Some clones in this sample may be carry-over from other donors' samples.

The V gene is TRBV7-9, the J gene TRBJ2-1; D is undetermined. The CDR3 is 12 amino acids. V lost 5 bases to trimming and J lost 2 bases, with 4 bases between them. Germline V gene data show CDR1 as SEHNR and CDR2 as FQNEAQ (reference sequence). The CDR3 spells CASSNAYNEQFF. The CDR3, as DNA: TGTGCCAGCAGCAACGCCTACAATGAGCAGTTCTTC.

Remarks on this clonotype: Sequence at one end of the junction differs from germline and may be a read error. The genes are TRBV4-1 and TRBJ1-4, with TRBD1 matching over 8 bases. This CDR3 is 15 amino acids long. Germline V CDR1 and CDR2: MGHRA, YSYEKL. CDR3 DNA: TGTGCCAGCAGCCAAAACTCGGGACAGGCCGGGGAACTGTTTTTT. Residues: CASSQNSGQAGELFF.

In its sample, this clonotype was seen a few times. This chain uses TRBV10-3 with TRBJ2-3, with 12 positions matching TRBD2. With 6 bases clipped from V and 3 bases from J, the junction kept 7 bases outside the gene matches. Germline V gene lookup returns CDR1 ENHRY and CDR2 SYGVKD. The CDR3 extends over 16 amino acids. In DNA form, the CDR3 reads TGTGCCATCAGAACGAATCTAGCGGGGGGGACAGATACGCAGTATTTT. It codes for CAIRTNLAGGTDTQYF.

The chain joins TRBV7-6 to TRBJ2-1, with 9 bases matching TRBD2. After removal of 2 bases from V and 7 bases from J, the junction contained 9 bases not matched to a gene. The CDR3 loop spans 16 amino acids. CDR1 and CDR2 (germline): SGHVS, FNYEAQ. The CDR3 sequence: CASSLRGGAERNEQFF. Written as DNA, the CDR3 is TGTGCCAGCAGCTTACGCGGGGGGGCCGAGAGGAATGAGCAGTTCTTC.

The CDR3 coding sequence is TGTGCCACCGCAGGGGACTCCTCCTACGAGCAGTACTTC. Translation gives CATAGDSSYEQYF. The chain uses TRBV15 and TRBJ2-7, with D possibly called TRBD1 or TRBD2 (6 bases each). This CDR3 is built from 13 residues. CDR1 is LNHNV, CDR2 YYDKDF, per germline (reference sequence). The germline V and J ends were trimmed by 8 bases and 0 bases, with 11 bases remaining between them.

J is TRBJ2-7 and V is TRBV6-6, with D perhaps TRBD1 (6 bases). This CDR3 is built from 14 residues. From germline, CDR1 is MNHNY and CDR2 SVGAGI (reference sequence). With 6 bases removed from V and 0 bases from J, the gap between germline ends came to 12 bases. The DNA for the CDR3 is TGTGCCAGCAGGACAGGCGGAAGCTCCTACGAGCAGTACGTC. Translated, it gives CASRTGGSSYEQYV.

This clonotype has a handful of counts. The CDR3 region is CASSSRPPTTGPLSSQPQHF. In DNA, the CDR3 is TGTGCCAGCAGCTCCAGACCACCAACAACGGGACCTCTTTCCAGTCAGCCCCAGCATTTT. The gene calls are TRBV7-3 and TRBJ1-5; TRBD1 might be the D (5 bases). The CDR3 contains 20 residues. Per the germline V gene, CDR1 is SGHTA and CDR2 is FQGTGA. Deletions cut 4 bases from V and 6 bases from J, with 31 bases between.

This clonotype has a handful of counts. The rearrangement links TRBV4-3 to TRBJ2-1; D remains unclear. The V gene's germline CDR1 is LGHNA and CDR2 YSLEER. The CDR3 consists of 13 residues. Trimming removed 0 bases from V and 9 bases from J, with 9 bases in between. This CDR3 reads CASSQDRDGEQFF. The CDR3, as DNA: TGCGCCAGCAGCCAAGATAGGGATGGTGAGCAGTTCTTC.

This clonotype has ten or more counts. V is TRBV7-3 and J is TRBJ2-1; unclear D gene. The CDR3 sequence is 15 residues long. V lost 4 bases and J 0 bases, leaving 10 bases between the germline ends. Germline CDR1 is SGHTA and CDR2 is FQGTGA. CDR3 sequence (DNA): TGTGCCAGCAGCTCCGGGCCGAGCTCCTACAATGAGCAGTTCTTC. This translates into CASSSGPSSYNEQFF.

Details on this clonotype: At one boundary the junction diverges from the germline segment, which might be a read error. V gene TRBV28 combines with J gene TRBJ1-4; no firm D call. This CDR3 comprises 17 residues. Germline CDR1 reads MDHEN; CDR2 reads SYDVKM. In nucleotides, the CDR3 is TGTGCCAGCAGGCCCTTAAATGAAATTGCAACTAATGACAAACTGTTTTTT. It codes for CASRPLNEIATNDKLFF.

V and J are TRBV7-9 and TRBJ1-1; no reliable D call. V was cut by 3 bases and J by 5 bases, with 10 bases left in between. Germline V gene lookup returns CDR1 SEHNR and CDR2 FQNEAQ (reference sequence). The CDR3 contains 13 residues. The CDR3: CASSLLQTTEAFF. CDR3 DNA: TGTGCCAGCAGCTTGTTACAGACTACTGAAGCTTTCTTT.

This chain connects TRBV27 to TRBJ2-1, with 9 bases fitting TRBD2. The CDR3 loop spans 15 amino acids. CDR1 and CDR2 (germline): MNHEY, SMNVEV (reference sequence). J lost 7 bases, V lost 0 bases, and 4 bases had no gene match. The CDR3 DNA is TGTGCCAGCAGTTTATCATCTAGCGGGGTAAATGAGCAGTTCTTC. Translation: CASSLSSSGVNEQFF.